This is a list of T cell receptor beta chains from one sample in a study of blood T cells in healthy people across ages. TCRdb passed the 5' RACE reads through MiXCR, listing each CDR3 protein once. The sample lists 550,000 to 800,000 distinct CDR3 sequences; roughly 32% were seen once. Sequences were obtained from blood. The receptors here all came from a woman of 80 years or more in good health. The CDR3 runs from the conserved cysteine through the conserved F or W. The D gene is left open where the match is weak. Clone size is stated in some rows and not others, as once, few, many or a class when expanded.

clone_size j_call d_call v_call cdr3_aa cdr3_nt
many TRBJ2-3 . TRBV7-9 CASSPTGRDTDTQYF TGTGCCAGCAGCCCGACAGGGAGGGACACAGATACGCAGTATTTT
. TRBJ2-1 TRBD2 TRBV11-1 CASSHTYKPSSGGESSYNEQFF TGTGCCAGCAGTCACACCTATAAACCGAGTAGCGGGGGGGAGAGCTCCTACAATGAGCAGTTCTTC
many TRBJ2-5 . TRBV6-5 CASRRTESRGETQYF TGTGCCAGCAGGAGGACAGAAAGCCGGGGAGAGACCCAGTACTTC
few TRBJ2-1 . TRBV6-5 CASRTSYLRPYNEQFF TGTGCCAGCAGGACTTCATACCTCAGACCCTACAATGAGCAGTTCTTC
many TRBJ2-7 TRBD1 TRBV12-3/TRBV12-4 CASSSGTVQGEQYF TGTGCCAGCAGTTCCGGGACAGTTCAGGGCGAGCAGTACTTC
many TRBJ1-2 . TRBV7-3 CASSSDTGYTF TGTGCCAGCAGCTCGGACACAGGCTACACCTTC
many TRBJ2-3 . TRBV4-1 CASSQSGVGGSTQYF TGCGCCAGCAGCCAGAGTGGAGTCGGGGGTTCAACGCAGTATTTT
. TRBJ1-1 TRBD1 TRBV9 CASSVRPGTGNTEAFF TGTGCCAGCAGCGTAAGACCCGGGACAGGGAACACTGAAGCTTTCTTT
many TRBJ2-3 . TRBV6-5 CASTRRSGVGADTQYF TGTGCCAGCACCCGACGGTCAGGGGTGGGCGCAGATACGCAGTATTTT
. TRBJ2-4 . TRBV28 CASSSPSGEQYF TGTGCCAGCAGTTCCCCTTCAGGTGAGCAGTACTTC
many TRBJ2-6 . TRBV3-1 CASSLYSLSGANVLTF TGTGCCAGCAGCCTATACAGCCTCTCTGGGGCCAACGTCCTGACTTTC
many TRBJ2-3 . TRBV12-3/TRBV12-4 CASILDSQGTDTQYF .
. TRBJ2-1 . TRBV15 CATSREGGSRNEQFF TGTGCCACCAGCAGAGAAGGTGGTTCGCGCAATGAGCAGTTCTTC
many TRBJ2-3 TRBD2 TRBV10-3 CATLAGDTDTQYF TGTGCCACCCTAGCGGGAGACACAGATACGCAGTATTTT
. TRBJ2-1 TRBD1 TRBV7-8 CASSYYSTGYNEQFF TGTGCCAGCAGCTATTACTCGACAGGGTACAATGAGCAGTTCTTC
. TRBJ1-5 TRBD1 TRBV28 CASSRADRANQPQHF TGTGCCAGCAGTCGAGCGGACAGGGCAAATCAGCCCCAGCATTTT
. TRBJ2-3 . TRBV5-1 CASSLVEYTQYF TGCGCCAGCAGCTTGGTGGAATATACGCAGTATTTT
. TRBJ2-1 . TRBV15 CATSRDTGGTGEQFF TGTGCCACCAGCAGAGACACTGGAGGGACGGGCGAGCAGTTCTTC
. TRBJ2-5 TRBD2 TRBV6-1 CASSRDLAGGHRETQYF TGTGCCAGCTCCAGGGATCTAGCGGGGGGGCATCGAGAGACCCAGTACTTC
many TRBJ1-2 . TRBV27 CASSLQRGKYGYTF TGTGCCAGCAGTCTCCAGAGGGGGAAGTATGGCTACACCTTC
. TRBJ2-5 . TRBV27 CASSPQLGSLRTQYF TGTGCCAGCAGTCCCCAACTTGGGAGTTTACGGACCCAGTACTTC
many TRBJ1-5 . TRBV5-1 CASSLDLGGNQPQHF TGCGCCAGCAGCTTGGACCTGGGGGGCAATCAGCCCCAGCATTTT
. TRBJ2-6 . TRBV5-1 CASSLANTNSGANVLTF TGCGCCAGCAGCTTGGCGAACACCAACTCTGGGGCCAACGTCCTGACTTTC
. TRBJ1-1 . TRBV5-6 CASSLGVGNVNTEAFF TGTGCCAGCAGCTTGGGAGTCGGTAACGTGAACACTGAAGCTTTCTTT